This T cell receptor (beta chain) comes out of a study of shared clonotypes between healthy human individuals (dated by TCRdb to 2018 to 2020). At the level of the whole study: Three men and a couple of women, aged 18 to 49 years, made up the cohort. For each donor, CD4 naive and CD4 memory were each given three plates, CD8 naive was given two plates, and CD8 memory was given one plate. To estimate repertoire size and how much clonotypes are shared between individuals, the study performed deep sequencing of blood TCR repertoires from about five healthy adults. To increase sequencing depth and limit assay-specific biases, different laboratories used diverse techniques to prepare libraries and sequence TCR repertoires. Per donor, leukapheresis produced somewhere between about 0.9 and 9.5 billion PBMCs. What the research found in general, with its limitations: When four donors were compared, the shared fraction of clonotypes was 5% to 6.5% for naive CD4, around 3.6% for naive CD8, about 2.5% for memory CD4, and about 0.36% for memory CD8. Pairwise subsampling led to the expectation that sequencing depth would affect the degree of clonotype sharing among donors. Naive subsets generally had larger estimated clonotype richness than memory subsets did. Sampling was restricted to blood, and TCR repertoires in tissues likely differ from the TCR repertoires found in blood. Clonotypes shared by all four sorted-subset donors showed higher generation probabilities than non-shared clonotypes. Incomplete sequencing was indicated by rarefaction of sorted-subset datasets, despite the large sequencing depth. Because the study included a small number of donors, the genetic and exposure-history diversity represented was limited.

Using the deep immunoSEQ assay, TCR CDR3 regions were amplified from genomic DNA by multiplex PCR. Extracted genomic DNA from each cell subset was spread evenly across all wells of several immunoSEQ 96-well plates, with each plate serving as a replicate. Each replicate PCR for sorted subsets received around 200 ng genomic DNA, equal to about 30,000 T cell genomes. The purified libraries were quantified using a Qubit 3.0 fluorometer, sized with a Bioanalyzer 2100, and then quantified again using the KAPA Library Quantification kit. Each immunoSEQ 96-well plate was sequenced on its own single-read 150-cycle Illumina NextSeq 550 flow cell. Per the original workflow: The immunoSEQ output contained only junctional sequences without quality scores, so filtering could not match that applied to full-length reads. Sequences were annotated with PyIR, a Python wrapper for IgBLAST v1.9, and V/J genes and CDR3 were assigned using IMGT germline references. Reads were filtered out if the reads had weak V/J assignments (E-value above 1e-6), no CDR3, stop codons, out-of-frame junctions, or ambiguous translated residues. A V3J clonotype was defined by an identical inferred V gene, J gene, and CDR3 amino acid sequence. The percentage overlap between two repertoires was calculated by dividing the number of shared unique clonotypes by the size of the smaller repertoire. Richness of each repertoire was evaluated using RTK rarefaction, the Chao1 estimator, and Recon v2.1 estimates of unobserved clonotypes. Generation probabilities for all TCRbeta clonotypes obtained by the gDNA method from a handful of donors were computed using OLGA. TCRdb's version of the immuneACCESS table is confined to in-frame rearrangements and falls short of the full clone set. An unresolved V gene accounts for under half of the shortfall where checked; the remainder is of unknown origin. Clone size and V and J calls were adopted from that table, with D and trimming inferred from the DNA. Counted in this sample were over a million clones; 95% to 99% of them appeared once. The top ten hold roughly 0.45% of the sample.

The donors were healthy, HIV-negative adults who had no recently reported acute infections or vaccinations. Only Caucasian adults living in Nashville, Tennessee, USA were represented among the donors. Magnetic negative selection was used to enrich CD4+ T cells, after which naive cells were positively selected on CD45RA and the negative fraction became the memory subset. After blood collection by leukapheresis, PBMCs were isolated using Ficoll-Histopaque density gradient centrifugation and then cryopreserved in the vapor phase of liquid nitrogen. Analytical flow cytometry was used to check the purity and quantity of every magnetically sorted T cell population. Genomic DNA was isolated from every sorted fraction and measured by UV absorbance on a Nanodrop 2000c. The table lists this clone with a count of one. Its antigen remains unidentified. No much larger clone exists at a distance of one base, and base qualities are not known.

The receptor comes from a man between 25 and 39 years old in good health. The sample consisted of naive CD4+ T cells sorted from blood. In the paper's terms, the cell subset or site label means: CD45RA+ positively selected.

Read as DNA, the sequence is TGCGCCAGCAGCCAAGATAGAGTAGAACGAGAAAGTGAGCAGTTCTTC. This gives the protein CASSQDRVERESEQFF. The V and J segments used are TRBV4-3 and TRBJ2-1; no D gene is confidently identified. V is pared back by 0 bases and J by 9 bases, with 18 bases lying between the germline termini. Counted from cysteine to phenylalanine, this CDR3 has 16 amino acids. The DNA shown is the 48-base CDR3, in frame from base 1. Taken from the germline V gene, the CDR1 and CDR2 loops are LGHNA and YSLEER.